One sample yielded the 27 T cell receptor beta chains listed below, sequenced in a study of shared clonotypes between healthy human individuals. The naive CD8 fraction comprised CD45RO-negative cells positively selected for CCR7 and excluded terminally differentiated effector memory CD45RA+ cells. Measured with immunoSEQ multiplex PCR; TCRdb has only the in-frame clones, and not every one. The data contain 800,000 or so clones, about 96% of them seen just once; the ten biggest clones take up approximately 0.2%. Sequenced input: naive CD8+ T cells sorted from blood. The receptors come from a man aged 30 to 45 in good health.

This chain joins TRBV4-1 and TRBJ1-5, with no clear D. Germline-derived CDR1 and CDR2 are MGHRA and YSYEKL. This CDR3 contains 16 residues. Trimming left V 0 bases short and J 11 bases short, with 20 bases between. CDR3 nucleotide sequence: TGCGCCAGCAGCCAAGAGCCAGCGTTGGGGTTGGTGGCCCAGCATTTT. The encoded protein is CASSQEPALGLVAQHF.

The chain has TRBV27 and TRBJ2-5, with 7 bases matching TRBD1. Germline V lookup: CDR1 MNHEY, CDR2 SMNVEV (reference sequence). V shed 6 bases, J shed 4 bases, and the junction held 8 bases outside the gene matches. The CDR3 is 14 amino acids. In DNA form, the CDR3 reads TGTGCCAGCAGCATCAGGGGGTTGGGAGAGACCCAGTACTTC. Its protein is CASSIRGLGETQYF.

J is TRBJ2-5 and V is TRBV4-1; the match to TRBD2 covers 7 bases. The V segment lost 1 base and the J segment 3 bases; nucleotides outside the gene matches: 8. CDR1 and CDR2 from the germline V gene are MGHRA and YSYEKL. The CDR3 consists of 16 residues. The CDR3 DNA reads as TGCGCCAGCAGCCAAGTCGGAGCGGGATTAAAAGAGACCCAGTACTTC. This encodes CASSQVGAGLKETQYF.

The chain has TRBV7-9 and TRBJ1-2; the D gene is possibly TRBD1 (5 bases). V was trimmed by 4 bases and J by 4 bases, leaving 22 bases between them. The CDR3 extends over 17 amino acids. Germline-derived CDR1 and CDR2 are SEHNR and FQNEAQ (reference sequence). CDR3 region: CASSSPGLSTVAYGYTF. The CDR3 DNA reads as TGTGCCAGCAGCTCTCCGGGACTATCCACGGTAGCCTATGGCTACACCTTC. The whole variable domain, remainder taken from reference TRBV7-9 and TRBJ1-2, is DTGVSQNPRHKITKRGQNVTFRCDPISEHNRLYWYRQTLGQGPEFLTYFQNEAQLEKSRLLSDRFSAERPKGSFSTLEIQRTEQGDSAMYLCASSSPGLSTVAYGYTFGSGTRLTVV.

The CDR3 sequence is CASSEQQKIGTDEQYF. CDR3 DNA sequence: TGCGCCAGCAGTGAGCAACAGAAAATTGGGACCGACGAGCAGTACTTC. This chain joins TRBV5-1 and TRBJ2-7; perhaps D is TRBD1 or TRBD2 (5 bases each). CDR1 and CDR2 (germline): SGHRS, YFSETQ. The V gene lost 5 bases and the J gene lost 5 bases, with 23 bases spanning the gap. The CDR3 contains 16 residues.

V and J are TRBV4-2 and TRBJ1-2; possible D gene TRBD1, 5 bases. Deletions cut 0 bases from V and 7 bases from J, with 12 bases between. Germline V gene lookup returns CDR1 LGHNA and CDR2 YNFKEQ. The CDR3 runs 14 residues. CDR3 sequence (DNA): TGTGCCAGCAGCCAAGATGGCAGGGAATTTGGCTACACCTTC. Translating it yields CASSQDGREFGYTF.

V gene TRBV10-3 combines with J gene TRBJ2-1; 9 bases are shared with TRBD1. The CDR3 consists of 14 residues. The germline CDR1 and CDR2 sequences are ENHRY and SYGVKD. V shed 7 bases, J shed 8 bases, and the junction held 9 bases outside the gene matches. Written as DNA, the CDR3 is TGTGCCATCACCGACCGGGACAGGGAGTATGAGCAGTTCTTC. This codes for CAITDRDREYEQFF.

This chain joins TRBV6-1 and TRBJ2-3; no reliable D call. Trimming removed 3 bases at V and 1 base at J, with 14 bases between. CDR1 MNHNS and CDR2 SASEGT come from the germline V gene. The CDR3 is made up of 16 amino acids. The CDR3: CASSDLGSIRTDTQYF. DNA of the CDR3: TGTGCCAGCAGTGACCTGGGCTCAATACGCACAGATACGCAGTATTTT.

The chain is built from TRBV27 and TRBJ2-1; 7 bases are shared with TRBD2. The CDR3 is made up of 16 amino acids. Germline CDR1 and CDR2: MNHEY and SMNVEV (reference sequence). With 1 base clipped from V and 2 bases from J, the junction kept 5 bases outside the gene matches. This CDR3 is CASSLYAGVTYNEQFF. The CDR3 DNA follows: TGTGCCAGCAGTTTATACGCGGGAGTAACCTACAATGAGCAGTTCTTC.

Remarks on this clone: Its ends do not fully match the called genes, so a read error is possible. The same CDR3 is also encoded by other DNA sequences in this sample. The chain uses TRBV29-1 and TRBJ2-7; 8 positions match TRBD1. The germline V gene has CDR1 SQVTM and CDR2 ANQGSEA. The CDR3 is 13 residues long. This CDR3 is CSVEGQGLYEQYF. The CDR3, as DNA: TGCAGCGTAGAAGGACAGGGTCTCTACGAGCAGTACTTC.

The V gene is TRBV27, the J gene TRBJ2-7, with TRBD1 matching over 9 bases. CDR3 size: 14 residues. Germline loops: CDR1 MNHEY, CDR2 SMNVEV (reference sequence). Trimming cost V 4 bases and J 3 bases; bases outside gene matches: 4. The CDR3 region is CASSYGTGFYEQYF. CDR3 nucleotides: TGTGCCAGCAGTTACGGGACAGGGTTCTACGAGCAGTACTTC.

The chain carries TRBV7-8 and TRBJ2-3, with D perhaps TRBD2 (6 bases). This CDR3 comprises 15 residues. Trimming took 4 bases from V and 3 from J, leaving 14 bases between them. Germline CDR1 reads SGHVS; CDR2 reads FQNEAQ. CDR3 in amino acids: CASSSREYATDTQYF. In DNA, the CDR3 is TGTGCCAGCAGCTCCCGGGAGTATGCGACAGATACGCAGTATTTT.

The chain combines TRBV11-2 with TRBJ2-6; D is unresolved. With 8 bases removed from V and 4 bases from J, the gap between germline ends came to 12 bases. Per germline, CDR1 SGHAT and CDR2 FQNNGV. CDR3 length: 14 residues. DNA for the CDR3: TGTGCCAGCCTGGGCTTGGGCGGGGCCAACGTCCTGACTTTC. It specifies CASLGLGGANVLTF.

With regard to this clone: Germline and junction disagree at one end, which may indicate a read error. J is TRBJ2-2 and V is TRBV11-3, with 7 bases matching TRBD1. There are 14 residues in the CDR3. CDR1 is SGHNT, CDR2 YENEEA, per germline. CDR3 in amino acids: CASSIDRATGELFF. CDR3 sequence (DNA): TGTGCCAGCAGCATAGACAGGGCTACCGGGGAGCTGTTTTTT. The full variable domain, with the rest looked up from reference TRBV11-3 and TRBJ2-2, is EAGVVQSPRYKIIEKKQPVAFWCNPISGHNTLYWYLQNLGQGPELLIRYENEEAVDDSQLPKDRFSAERLKGVDSTLKIQPAELGDSAVYLCASSIDRATGELFFGEGSRLTVL.

The rearrangement links TRBV27 to TRBJ2-7; 7 bases align to TRBD1. CDR1 is MNHEY and CDR2 is SMNVEV in the germline V gene (reference sequence). The length of the CDR3 is 14 residues. The V gene end was trimmed by 4 bases and the J gene end by 2 bases; junction bases not matched to a gene: 5. CDR3 in DNA: TGTGCCAGCAGTTACAGGGGTCCGACCTACGAGCAGTACTTC. It encodes CASSYRGPTYEQYF.

This rearrangement joins TRBV7-9 to TRBJ1-3; D is uncertain. CDR1 and CDR2 from the germline V gene are SEHNR and FQNEAQ (reference sequence). V was trimmed by 4 bases and J by 4 bases, leaving 17 bases between them. The CDR3 is 16 amino acids. CDR3 nucleotides: TGTGCCAGCAGCTCGCATACTGGCTTCCAAGGAAACACCATATATTTT. Its protein is CASSSHTGFQGNTIYF.

The chain combines TRBV9 with TRBJ2-7; possible D gene TRBD1, 5 bases. Germline V gene data show CDR1 as SGDLS and CDR2 as YYNGEE. The CDR3 runs 14 residues. The V gene lost 2 bases and the J gene lost 2 bases, with 11 bases spanning the gap. The CDR3 bases are TGTGCCAGCAGCGTTAGGGGTGATACCTACGAGCAGTACTTC. It codes for CASSVRGDTYEQYF. The full variable domain, its missing parts supplied by reference TRBV9 and TRBJ2-7, is DSGVTQTPKHLITATGQRVTLRCSPRSGDLSVYWYQQSLDQGLQFLIQYYNGEERAKGNILERFSAQQFPDLHSELNLSSLELGDSALYFCASSVRGDTYEQYFGPGTRLTVT.

This CDR3 is CASSPEGGLTGELFF. The DNA for the CDR3 is TGTGCCAGCAGCCCAGAAGGGGGATTAACCGGGGAGCTGTTTTTT. The chain couples TRBV5-4 to TRBJ2-2; weak D call: TRBD1 (6 bases). V dropped 4 bases and J dropped 5 bases, with 15 bases sitting between them. CDR1 SGHNT and CDR2 YYREEE come from the germline V gene (reference sequence). The CDR3 runs to 15 residues.

The J gene is TRBJ2-2, the V gene TRBV7-9, with TRBD1 matching over 9 bases. After removal of 3 bases from V and 7 bases from J, the junction contained 6 bases not matched to a gene. Germline CDR1 reads SEHNR; CDR2 reads FQNEAQ (reference sequence). CDR3 length: 15 amino acids. In DNA, the CDR3 is TGTGCCAGCAGCTTGGGACAGGGTGTTCACGGGGAGCTGTTTTTT. This encodes CASSLGQGVHGELFF.

This chain uses TRBV9 with TRBJ1-2, with D perhaps matching TRBD1 (5 bases). CDR3 length: 13 residues. Trimming stripped 5 bases from V and 4 bases from J, with 12 bases between. In germline, CDR1 is SGDLS, CDR2 YYNGEE. CDR3 nucleotide sequence: TGTGCCAGCAGAGACGACAGCGTCTATGGCTACACCTTC. Translation gives CASRDDSVYGYTF.

With regard to this clone: Other nucleotide sequences from this sample produce the same CDR3. The rearrangement joins TRBV29-1 to TRBJ2-2; D is undetermined. Germline values: CDR1 SQVTM, CDR2 ANQGSEA. The CDR3 spans 12 residues. V shed 0 bases and J shed 4 bases, with 3 bases lying between them. The CDR3 nucleotides read TGCAGCGTTGAAGAAGGCACCGGGGAGCTGTTTTTT. This encodes CSVEEGTGELFF.

In DNA form, the CDR3 reads TGTGCCAGCAGTGACTTCGCCTACAATGAGCAGTTCTTC. It encodes CASSDFAYNEQFF. The chain combines TRBV2 with TRBJ2-1; D is undetermined. Trimming took off 3 bases at V and 2 bases at J, with 5 bases between the two ends. There are 13 residues in the CDR3. Germline V gene lookup returns CDR1 SNHLY and CDR2 FYNNEI.

This clone showed up just once. The J gene is TRBJ2-7, the V gene TRBV5-6; perhaps TRBD2 as D (6 bases). Germline V gene lookup returns CDR1 SGHDT and CDR2 YYEEEE. The CDR3 covers 14 residues. The V and J ends lost 2 bases and 7 bases respectively, with 16 bases between them. The CDR3 loop is CASSFFTGAGEQYF. CDR3 coding DNA: TGTGCCAGCAGCTTTTTCACGGGCGCGGGGGAGCAGTACTTC.

The gene calls are TRBV15 and TRBJ1-5, with D unclear. Germline CDR1 is LNHNV and CDR2 is YYDKDF (reference sequence). The CDR3 is 15 amino acids. V was shortened by 1 base and J by 3 bases, with 10 bases between the two germline ends. The CDR3 protein is CATSRGTEFNQPQHF. The CDR3 DNA sequence: TGTGCCACCAGCAGAGGGACGGAGTTCAATCAGCCCCAGCATTTT.

This clone was found once. This chain connects TRBV7-9 to TRBJ2-1, with TRBD2 identical over 13 bases. Germline values: CDR1 SEHNR, CDR2 FQNEAQ (reference sequence). With V trimmed by 5 bases and J by 9 bases, 7 bases remained unmatched. This CDR3 has 15 residues. The DNA for the CDR3 is TGTGCCAGCAGCGCAACTAGCGGGAGGGTAGGTGAGCAGTTCTTC. Protein sequence: CASSATSGRVGEQFF.

J is TRBJ2-5 and V is TRBV5-1, with TRBD1 identical over 10 bases. Germline assignment: CDR1 SGHRS and CDR2 YFSETQ. The CDR3 covers 16 residues. The V gene end was trimmed by 2 bases and the J gene end by 2 bases; junction bases not matched to a gene: 6. CDR3 DNA: TGCGCCAGCAGCTTCGGGACAGGGGAAAGGCAAGAGACCCAGTACTTC. Its protein is CASSFGTGERQETQYF.

This clone was observed a single time. The chain uses TRBV11-2 and TRBJ2-2; D is undetermined. Trimming stripped 1 base from V and 6 bases from J, with 12 bases between. The germline V gene encodes CDR1 SGHAT and CDR2 FQNNGV. CDR3 length: 15 residues. CDR3 amino acids: CASSLAHTLAGELFF. Here the CDR3 DNA reads TGTGCCAGCAGCTTAGCCCATACTCTAGCCGGGGAGCTGTTTTTT.